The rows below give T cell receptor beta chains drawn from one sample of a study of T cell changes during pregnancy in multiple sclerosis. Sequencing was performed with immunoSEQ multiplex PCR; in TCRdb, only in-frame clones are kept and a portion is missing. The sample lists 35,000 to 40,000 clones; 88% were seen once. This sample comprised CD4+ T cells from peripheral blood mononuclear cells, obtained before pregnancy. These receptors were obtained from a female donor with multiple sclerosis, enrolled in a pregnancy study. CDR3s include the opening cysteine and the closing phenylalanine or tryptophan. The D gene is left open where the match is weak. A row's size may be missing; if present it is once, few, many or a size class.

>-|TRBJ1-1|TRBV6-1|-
TGTGCCAGCAGTGAATTTACGGACACTGAAGCTTTCTTT
CASSEFTDTEAFF
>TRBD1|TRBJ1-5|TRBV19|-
TGTGCCAGTAAGGCGGGCAGGGGGCCCAATCAGCCCCAGCATTTT
CASKAGRGPNQPQHF
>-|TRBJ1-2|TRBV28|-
TGTGCCAGCAGCTCTACAGGCTATGGCTACACCTTC
CASSSTGYGYTF
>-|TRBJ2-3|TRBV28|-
TGTGCCAGCAGCTCTCCCGATACGCAGTATTTT
CASSSPDTQYF
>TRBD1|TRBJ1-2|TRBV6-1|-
TGTGCCGGCAGAAGGACAGGGGAGTTGGATGGCTACACCTTC
CAGRRTGELDGYTF
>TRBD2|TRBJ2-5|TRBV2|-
TGTGCCAGCATTAAGAGAAGGCTAGCGGGAGGGCGGGTCAAAGAGACCCAGTACTTC
CASIKRRLAGGRVKETQYF
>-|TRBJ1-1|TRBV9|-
TGTGCCAGCAGCCCTCAAAGCAGGGTGTTCGACACTGAAGCTTTCTTT
CASSPQSRVFDTEAFF
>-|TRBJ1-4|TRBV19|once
TGTGCCAGTAGTATGGAACAGCCGAATGAAAAACTGTTTTTT
CASSMEQPNEKLFF
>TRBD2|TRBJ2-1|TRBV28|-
TGTGCCAGCAGTTCCCGACTAGCGGGTGGGGGTCCCAATGAGCAGTTCTTC
CASSSRLAGGGPNEQFF
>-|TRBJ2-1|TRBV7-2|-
TGTGCCAGCAGCTCCAAAAGGATGCTAGATGTGCAGTTCTTC
CASSSKRMLDVQFF
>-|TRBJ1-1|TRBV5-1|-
TGCGCCAGCAGTTTTACCAGTGATTCGAACACTGAAGCTTTCTTT
CASSFTSDSNTEAFF
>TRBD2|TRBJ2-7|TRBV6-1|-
TGTGCCAGCAGTGTCACTAGCGGCGAGCAGTACTTC
CASSVTSGEQYF
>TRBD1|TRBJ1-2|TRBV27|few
TGTGCCAGCAGTGGACAGGGTTATGGCTACACCTTC
CASSGQGYGYTF
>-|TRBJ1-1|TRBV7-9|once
TGTGCCAGCAGCTTCGGGGTACTGAACACTGAAGCTTTCTTT
CASSFGVLNTEAFF
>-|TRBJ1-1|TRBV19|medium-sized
TGTGCCAGTAGTCGGGGGATAAACACTGAAGCTTTCTTT
CASSRGINTEAFF
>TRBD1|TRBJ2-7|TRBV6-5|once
TGTGCCAGCAGTTCCGGACAGGGCGACGAGCAGTACTTC
CASSSGQGDEQYF
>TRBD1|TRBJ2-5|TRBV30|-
TGTGCCTGGAGTTCAAGACCGGGACAGGGGAGGGAGGAGACCCAGTACTTC
CAWSSRPGQGREETQYF